Below, 22 T cell receptor beta chains from the same sample are listed, as sequenced in a study of response to subunit inactivated influenza vaccine. TCRdb recomputed calls from the RT-PCR reads with MiXCR, one row per CDR3 protein. The table lists more than 550,000 distinct CDR3 sequences, about 11% of them singletons, with 11% in the top ten. These data also formed part of another study, on T cells expressing NK-cell markers. Per that paper: Researchers built TCR beta cDNA using 5'RACE template switching with UMIs.

The sequences come from PBMCs from blood, collected on the day of vaccination. Every receptor here comes from a man aged 45-65 years who received an inactivated influenza vaccine.

This clonotype was found a few times. The chain has TRBV3-1 and TRBJ2-5, with no clear D. The germline V gene encodes CDR1 LGHDT and CDR2 YNNKEL (reference sequence). CDR3 length: 11 amino acids. The V end lost 2 bases, the J end lost 6 bases, and 4 bases lay between the germline ends. The DNA for the CDR3 is TGTGCCAGCAGCCAAAGCCAGACCCAGTACTTC. Translation: CASSQSQTQYF.

This clonotype came up many times. The chain recombines TRBV7-2 with TRBJ2-1; a possible D gene is TRBD2 (5 bases). V was shortened by 1 base and J by 7 bases, with 14 bases between the two germline ends. There are 15 residues in the CDR3. Germline assignment: CDR1 SGHTA and CDR2 FQGNSA. CDR3 loop: CASSLVLGWRNEQFF. The CDR3 DNA is TGTGCCAGCAGCTTAGTTTTGGGCTGGAGGAATGAGCAGTTCTTC.

This chain uses TRBV10-3 with TRBJ1-5; tentatively, D is TRBD1 (6 bases). The CDR3 length is 14 residues. Looked up from germline, CDR1 is ENHRY and CDR2 is SYGVKD. Trimming left V 5 bases short and J 1 base short, with 9 bases between. CDR3 loop: CAISRDTSNQPQHF. Here the CDR3 DNA reads TGTGCCATCAGTCGGGACACAAGCAATCAGCCCCAGCATTTT.

This clonotype was detected once. The rearrangement uses TRBV12-3 or TRBV12-4 and TRBJ2-1; TRBD2 aligns across 9 bases. CDR3 length: 16 amino acids. The J segment lost 8 bases and the V segment lost 3 bases, leaving 11 bases of the junction unmatched. The chain's CDR3 is CASSFSLLAGSDEQFF. Here the CDR3 DNA reads TGTGCCAGCAGTTTTTCTCTCCTAGCGGGGAGCGATGAGCAGTTCTTC.

This chain joins TRBV25-1 and TRBJ2-3; 10 nucleotides agree with TRBD2. Losses at the gene ends were 3 bases for V and 5 bases for J; bases not matched to a gene: 11. The CDR3 length is 17 residues. In germline, CDR1 is MGHDK, CDR2 SYGVNS. In DNA, the CDR3 is TGTGCCAGCAGTGAGGGTCGGCTAGCGGGGGTCGGAGATACGCAGTATTTT. Its protein product is CASSEGRLAGVGDTQYF.

This clonotype was seen a few times. This chain uses TRBV7-9 with TRBJ1-1, with a tentative D call TRBD1 (5 bases). V lost 8 bases, J lost 3 bases, and 13 bases lay in between. This CDR3 comprises 13 residues. Germline values: CDR1 SEHNR, CDR2 FQNEAQ (reference sequence). The CDR3 spells CASVLIGDTEAFF. The CDR3, as DNA: TGTGCCAGCGTCCTCATAGGGGACACTGAAGCTTTCTTT.

The J gene is TRBJ2-1, the V gene TRBV7-8; 7 bases align to TRBD2. The germline CDR1 and CDR2 sequences are SGHVS and FQNEAQ. The CDR3 runs to 23 residues. V lost 3 bases to trimming and J lost 6 bases; unmatched junction nucleotides: 32. This chain's CDR3 is CASSFPRQREMRFPRVVSNEQFF. CDR3 sequence (DNA): TGTGCCAGCAGCTTCCCTCGGCAGCGGGAAATGAGGTTCCCGAGGGTGGTTTCCAATGAGCAGTTCTTC.

This clonotype was picked up a small number of times. The CDR3 protein is CASSLGLAESPYF. The DNA of the CDR3 is TGTGCCAGCAGCTTAGGTCTAGCGGAGTCCCCGTATTTT. This rearrangement joins TRBV7-2 to TRBJ2-3; 7 nucleotides align to TRBD2. V was pared by 1 base and J by 14 bases, with 9 bases of the junction left unmatched. CDR3 length: 13 residues. Germline CDR1 and CDR2: SGHTA and FQGNSA.

The chain links TRBV24-1 to TRBJ1-1; tentatively, D is TRBD1 (6 bases). V was clipped by 7 bases and J by 3 bases, with 11 bases between them. The germline CDR1 and CDR2 sequences are KGHDR and SFDVKD. This CDR3 is 13 amino acids long. DNA for the CDR3: TGTGCCACCAGCAGGGGTTGGGACACTGAAGCTTTCTTT. Translating gives CATSRGWDTEAFF.

At least ten counts were recorded for this clonotype. V is TRBV6-4 and J is TRBJ2-1, with a tentative D call TRBD2 (5 bases). The CDR3 is 15 residues long. With 4 bases removed from V and 1 base from J, the gap between germline ends came to 11 bases. Germline CDR1 reads MRHNA; CDR2 reads SNTAGT. The CDR3 DNA reads as TGTGCCAGCAGTGTACTCCGGGGTTCCTACAATGAGCAGTTCTTC. Its translation: CASSVLRGSYNEQFF.

The V gene is TRBV20-1, the J gene TRBJ2-3, with a possible D match to TRBD2 (5 bases). Germline V gives CDR1 DFQATT, CDR2 SNEGSKA (reference sequence). Trimming pared 1 base from V and 7 bases from J, leaving 15 bases between. The CDR3 contains 14 residues. CDR3 protein: CSARASNSAYTQYF. CDR3 sequence (DNA): TGCAGTGCTAGAGCCTCCAATAGCGCGTATACGCAGTATTTT.

J is TRBJ2-6 and V is TRBV28; unclear D gene. From germline, CDR1 is MDHEN and CDR2 SYDVKM. The V end was cut by 8 bases, the J end by 4 bases, with 15 bases between. This CDR3 has 15 amino acids. The DNA of the CDR3 is TGTGCCAGCCAGGACCCTGGCCGGGGGGCCAACGTCCTGACTTTC. Translated, it gives CASQDPGRGANVLTF.

This clonotype occurred a few times. The chain links TRBV4-1 to TRBJ1-1; perhaps TRBD1 as D (6 bases). Germline CDR1 MGHRA, CDR2 YSYEKL. Trimming stripped 4 bases from V and 1 base from J, with 13 bases between. The CDR3 contains 15 residues. The CDR3 DNA reads as TGCGCCAGCAGCCGCGATACAGGGAAGAACACTGAAGCTTTCTTT. Its protein product is CASSRDTGKNTEAFF.

V is TRBV5-5 and J is TRBJ1-2; D ambiguous. Germline values: CDR1 SGHKS, CDR2 YYEKEE (reference sequence). The ends were cut back, 3 bases at V and 3 bases at J, with 15 bases in the middle. This CDR3 is 15 amino acids long. The CDR3 sequence is CASSSAPTVHYGYTF. CDR3 nucleotide sequence: TGTGCCAGCAGCTCCGCCCCGACCGTCCACTATGGCTACACCTTC.

V and J are TRBV7-2 and TRBJ2-1, with 9 bases that match TRBD2. This CDR3 is 16 amino acids long. Germline V gene data show CDR1 as SGHTA and CDR2 as FQGNSA. Unmatched junction bases numbered 10, after V lost 1 base and J lost 9 bases. CDR3 amino acids: CASSLVAGGPYGEQFF. The CDR3 DNA sequence: TGTGCCAGCAGCTTAGTTGCGGGAGGGCCTTACGGTGAGCAGTTCTTC.

CDR3 region: CASGADREFETQYF. Here the CDR3 DNA reads TGTGCCAGCGGAGCGGACAGGGAGTTTGAGACCCAGTACTTC. The chain employs TRBV28 and TRBJ2-5; 8 bases match TRBD1. Trimming at V came to 8 bases and at J to 5 bases, leaving 10 bases not matched to a gene. The CDR3 is 14 residues long. CDR1 and CDR2 from the germline V gene are MDHEN and SYDVKM.

This clonotype was seen many times. The V call is TRBV19, the J call TRBJ1-5, with D unclear. V was trimmed by 3 bases and J by 5 bases, leaving 11 bases between them. CDR1 LNHDA and CDR2 SQIVND come from the germline V gene (reference sequence). This CDR3 spans 14 amino acids. The CDR3, as DNA: TGTGCCAGTAGTATGCGGGAAATCCATCAGCCCCAGCATTTT. Its translation: CASSMREIHQPQHF.

This chain links TRBV15 with TRBJ1-4, with TRBD1 as a possible D gene (6 bases). Germline V gives CDR1 LNHNV, CDR2 YYDKDF (reference sequence). V lost 4 bases, J lost 6 bases, and 15 bases lay in between. The CDR3 totals 15 residues. CDR3 coding DNA: TGTGCCACCAGCACGGACAGTGGGAGTCATGAAAAACTGTTTTTT. Protein sequence: CATSTDSGSHEKLFF.

The rearrangement joins TRBV20-1 to TRBJ2-1; 7 bases match TRBD2. With 2 bases clipped from V and 1 base from J, the junction kept 5 bases outside the gene matches. This CDR3 is built from 15 residues. Germline V gene sequence: CDR1 DFQATT, CDR2 SNEGSKA (reference sequence). For the CDR3, the DNA is TGCAGTGCTAGAAGAAGCGGGGATTCCTACAATGAGCAGTTCTTC. It encodes CSARRSGDSYNEQFF.

The chain recombines TRBV29-1 with TRBJ2-7, with 14 bases fitting TRBD2. CDR1 and CDR2 (germline): SQVTM, ANQGSEA. CDR3 length: 17 residues. J lost 3 bases, V lost 1 base, and 8 bases had no gene match. The CDR3 nucleotides read TGCAGCGTTGAAGGAGGCGGACTAGCGGGAGGAATCTACGAGCAGTACTTC. Translation: CSVEGGGLAGGIYEQYF.

In its sample, this clonotype was seen a few times. V and J are TRBV7-2 and TRBJ1-4; D is possibly TRBD1 (5 bases). The CDR3 totals 14 residues. The germline V gene encodes CDR1 SGHTA and CDR2 FQGNSA. V lost 4 bases to trimming and J lost 8 bases, with 14 bases between them. The CDR3 coding sequence is TGTGCCAGCAGCTCTACAGGTTTGGGCGAAAAACTGTTTTTT. This sequence encodes CASSSTGLGEKLFF.

There are a few counts of this clonotype. The chain is built from TRBV28 and TRBJ1-2, with 7 bases fitting TRBD1. J was trimmed by 4 bases and V by 6 bases; bases with no gene match: 8. There are 14 residues in the CDR3. CDR1 MDHEN and CDR2 SYDVKM come from the germline V gene. The CDR3 nucleotides read TGTGCCAGCAGCGCCTTGACAGGGATCTATGGCTACACCTTC. Its protein is CASSALTGIYGYTF.